This TCR beta chain was recorded in a study of early T cells in non-severe SARS-CoV-2 infection. MiXCR was run by TCRdb on the 5' RACE reads, yielding one entry per CDR3 protein. Among under 85,000 distinct CDR3 sequences, about 14% were seen once, and the ten largest hold 3% to 5%. From germline, CDR1 is SGHDN and CDR2 FVKESK. Trimming cost V 5 bases and J 0 bases, with 20 bases left between them. The CDR3 is made up of 17 amino acids. The receptor was derived from an adult who was a healthcare worker with PCR-confirmed SARS-CoV-2 infection or an uninfected control (not recorded which). The chain couples TRBV14 to TRBJ2-7; tentatively, D is TRBD2 (8 bases). The sample in question was whole blood, obtained at baseline. The chain's CDR3 is CASSSPGRGPSSYEQYF. CDR3 DNA: TGTGCCAGCAGCTCCCCCGGGAGGGGGCCGAGCTCCTACGAGCAGTACTTC.